This TCR beta chain was retrieved from a study of blood T cell repertoires in COVID-19. As for the study in general: Samples taken during acute and convalescent COVID-19 were collected in the United States, Italy and Spain. Nucleic acid was either cDNA or gDNA, and it came from T cells, B-cell-depleted T cells, or PBMCs.

As handled by the study authors: The assay estimated nucleated cells by amplifying reference gene primers. The protocol was immunoSEQ multiplex PCR, while the TCRdb copy is restricted to in-frame clones and leaves out a portion. V and J calls and clone size follow that table, whereas D and trimming were derived from the DNA. Of nearly 50,000 clones in the sample, 85% to 90% were seen once. The germline gives CDR1 LGHNA, CDR2 YNFKEQ. The CDR3 runs to 20 residues. V gave up 0 bases and J gave up 3 bases; unmatched junction bases: 17. The rearrangement uses TRBV4-2 and TRBJ2-5, with TRBD1 matching 9 bases. The TCR sequence derives from a middle-aged man with active COVID-19. Sequenced: peripheral blood. This CDR3 reads CASSQDLVTGGSLRKETQYF. Here the CDR3 DNA reads TGTGCCAGCAGCCAAGATCTGGTAACAGGGGGCAGCCTTCGAAAAGAGACCCAGTACTTC.